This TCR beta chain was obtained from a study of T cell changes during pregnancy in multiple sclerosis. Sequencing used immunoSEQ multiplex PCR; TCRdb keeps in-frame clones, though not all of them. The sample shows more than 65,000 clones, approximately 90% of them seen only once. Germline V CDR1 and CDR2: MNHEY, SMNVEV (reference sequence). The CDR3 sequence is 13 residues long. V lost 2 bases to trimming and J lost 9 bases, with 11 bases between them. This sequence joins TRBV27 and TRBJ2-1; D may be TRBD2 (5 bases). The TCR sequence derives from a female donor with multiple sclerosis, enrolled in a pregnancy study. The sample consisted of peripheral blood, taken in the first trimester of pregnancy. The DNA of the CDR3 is TGTGCCAGCAGTTTAGACCTGGCGGGTGAGCAGTTCTTC. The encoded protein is CASSLDLAGEQFF.